This T cell receptor beta chain was observed in a study of cytomegalovirus exposure and HLA in healthy donors. In the PCR, 60 Vbeta and 13 Jbeta primers were used. Generated by immunoSEQ multiplex PCR, the TCRdb table keeps only in-frame clones and is missing some. Found here are approximately 100,000 clones, roughly 72% of them singletons; the top ten hold roughly 4.9%. Overall study findings and caveats: Earlier results showed most TCR beta V segments being productive about 87% or about 30% of the time.

On this clone: Its antigen remains unknown.

The receptor was isolated from a woman under 30 in good health and CMV-seropositive. Sequencing input: PBMCs.

The DNA for the CDR3 is TGTGCCAGCAGCGATACAGGGGTAAACACCATATATTTT. Translation gives CASSDTGVNTIYF. The chain uses TRBV2 and TRBJ1-3; TRBD1 aligns across 7 bases. Looked up from germline, CDR1 is SNHLY and CDR2 is FYNNEI. V trimming: 6 bases; J trimming: 6 bases; junction bases outside the gene matches: 5. The CDR3 length is 13 residues.